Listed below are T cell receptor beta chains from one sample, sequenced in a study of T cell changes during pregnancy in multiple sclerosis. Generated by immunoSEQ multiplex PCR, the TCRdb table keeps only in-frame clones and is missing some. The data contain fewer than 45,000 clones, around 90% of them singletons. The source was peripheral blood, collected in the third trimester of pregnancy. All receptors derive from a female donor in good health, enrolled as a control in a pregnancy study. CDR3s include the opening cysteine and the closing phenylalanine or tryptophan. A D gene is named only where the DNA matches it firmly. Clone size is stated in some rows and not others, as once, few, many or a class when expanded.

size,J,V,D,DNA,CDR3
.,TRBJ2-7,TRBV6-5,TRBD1,TGTGCCAGCAGTTACCGACGGACAGGGACATACCACGAGCAGTACTTC,CASSYRRTGTYHEQYF
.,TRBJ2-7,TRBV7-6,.,TGTGCCAGCAGCTTAATGGGCAGATTCTTCGAGCAGTACTTC,CASSLMGRFFEQYF
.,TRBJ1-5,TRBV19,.,TGTGCCAGTAGTATAAAGGAGGGAACTTTGCAGCATTTT,CASSIKEGTLQHF
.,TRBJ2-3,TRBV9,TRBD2,TGTGCCAGCAGCGGTCAGACGGGGGGGCCGGTAGATACGCAGTATTTT,CASSGQTGGPVDTQYF
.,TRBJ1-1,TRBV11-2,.,TGTGCCAGCAGCACACAGGGAGTTCACACTGAAGCTTTCTTT,CASSTQGVHTEAFF
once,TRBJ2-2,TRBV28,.,TGTGCCAGCAAGGAGGGGAGCGGGAACACCGGGGAGCTGTTTTTT,CASKEGSGNTGELFF
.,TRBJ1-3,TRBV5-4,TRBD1,TGTGCCAGCAGCTCAGGACAGGGGAGAAACACCATATATTTT,CASSSGQGRNTIYF
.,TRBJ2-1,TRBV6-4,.,TGTGCCAGCAGTGGGGACTCGAGGGAGCTTGCTAATGAGCAGTTCTTC,CASSGDSRELANEQFF
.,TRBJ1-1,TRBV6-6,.,TGTGCCAGCACCCTCCGGGGGGGCGCAGACACTGAAGCTTTCTTT,CASTLRGGADTEAFF
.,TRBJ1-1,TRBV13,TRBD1,TGTGCCAGCAGCTTAGGCACAGGGGAGACTGAAGCTTTCTTT,CASSLGTGETEAFF
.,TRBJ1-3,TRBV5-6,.,TGTGCCAGCAGCTTTGGGGGGTCTGGAAACACCATATATTTT,CASSFGGSGNTIYF
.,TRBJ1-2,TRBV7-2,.,TGTGCCAGCAGCTTAGCAAACGAGAACTATGGCTACACCTTC,CASSLANENYGYTF
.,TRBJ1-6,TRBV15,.,TGTGCCACCAGCAGAACCTCGGGATCCTATAATTCACCCCTCCACTTT,CATSRTSGSYNSPLHF
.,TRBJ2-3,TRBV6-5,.,TGTGCCAGCAGTCAGACAGAAACTAACACAGATACGCAGTATTTT,CASSQTETNTDTQYF
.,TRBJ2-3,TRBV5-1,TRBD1,TGCGCCAGCACCTTGGGACAGGGCACAGATACGCAGTATTTT,CASTLGQGTDTQYF
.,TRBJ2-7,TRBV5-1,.,TGCGCCAGCAGCTTGGCCGGGACTTTCGGCGAGCAGTACTTC,CASSLAGTFGEQYF
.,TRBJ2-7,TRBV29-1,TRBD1,TGCAGCGTTGTTCAGGGGGCGGGTGACGAGCAGTACTTC,CSVVQGAGDEQYF
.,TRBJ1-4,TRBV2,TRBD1,TGTGCCAGCAGCTTGGGACAGGGGAACTCTAATGAAAAACTGTTTTTT,CASSLGQGNSNEKLFF
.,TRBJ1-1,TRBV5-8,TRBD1,TGTGCCAGCAGCTCGTGGCCTGACAGGGGTACTGAAGCTTTCTTT,CASSSWPDRGTEAFF
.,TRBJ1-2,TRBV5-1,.,TGCGCCAGCAGCTTGGCTAGGGGCTATGGCTACACCTTC,CASSLARGYGYTF
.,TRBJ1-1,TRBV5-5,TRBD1,TGTGCCAGCAGCCGCGGGGACAGGGGGCGTGGGAACACTGAAGCTTTCTTT,CASSRGDRGRGNTEAFF
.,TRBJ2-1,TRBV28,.,TGTGCCAGCAGTTTAACGCTCCTCAGCAAAGCGAGTCGGGCCCAGGGCTCCTACAATGAGCAGTTCTTC,CASSLTLLSKASRAQGSYNEQFF
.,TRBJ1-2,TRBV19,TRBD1,TGTGCCAGTTACCAGCCCGGGACAGGGGGAGGCTACACCTTC,CASYQPGTGGGYTF
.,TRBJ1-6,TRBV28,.,TGTGCCAGCAGTTTAAGGAGCTCCTATAATTCACCCCTCCACTTT,CASSLRSSYNSPLHF
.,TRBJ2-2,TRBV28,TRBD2,TGTGCCAGCAACCAACTAGCGGGAGGTAACGGGGAGCTGTTTTTT,CASNQLAGGNGELFF
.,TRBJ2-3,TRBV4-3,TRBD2,TGCGCCAGCAGCGAAGCGGGGGGGCTTGGAACAGATACGCAGTATTTT,CASSEAGGLGTDTQYF
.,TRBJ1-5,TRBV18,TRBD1,TGTGCCAGCTCACCAACTGACAGGGTCAGCAATCAGCCCCAGCATTTT,CASSPTDRVSNQPQHF
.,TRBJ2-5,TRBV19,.,TGTGCCAGTAGTTTCAATCCCCAAGAGACCCAGTACTTC,CASSFNPQETQYF
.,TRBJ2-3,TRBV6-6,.,TGTGCCAGCAGTTACTCGGTAGACAAAGTGAATACGCAGTATTTT,CASSYSVDKVNTQYF
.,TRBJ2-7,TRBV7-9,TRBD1,TGTGCCAGCAGCAAGACAGGGTCAGTCGAGCAGTACTTC,CASSKTGSVEQYF
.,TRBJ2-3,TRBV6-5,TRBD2,TGTGCCAGCCAGCGGGAGGGGGAAGACACAGATACGCAGTATTTT,CASQREGEDTDTQYF
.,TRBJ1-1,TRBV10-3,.,TGTGCCATCGGGAAGATGACAGCGAACACTGAAGCTTTCTTT,CAIGKMTANTEAFF
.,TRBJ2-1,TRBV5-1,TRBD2,TGCGCCAGCAGCTTGGTGCTAGCGGGAAACCCTGAGCAGTTCTTC,CASSLVLAGNPEQFF
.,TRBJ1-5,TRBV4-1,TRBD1,TGCGCCAGCAGCCATGGATCGGGACAGTATAGCAATCAGCCCCAGCATTTT,CASSHGSGQYSNQPQHF
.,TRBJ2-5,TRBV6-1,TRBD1,TGTGCCAGCAGTGAAGCGCTCGGACAGGGAATCCGAAAGACCCAGTACTTC,CASSEALGQGIRKTQYF
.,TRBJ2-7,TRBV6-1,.,TGTGCCGTCCGAGGGATTACGTACGAGCAGTACTTC,CAVRGITYEQYF